Sequencing of this T cell receptor beta chain was carried out in a study of vaccination effects on CD4 cells after COVID-19. Trimming left V 5 bases short and J 9 bases short, with 17 bases between. Germline V gene lookup returns CDR1 SEHNR and CDR2 FQNEAQ (reference sequence). The CDR3 totals 15 residues. Clones were read by immunoSEQ multiplex PCR, and TCRdb kept only the in-frame ones, dropping some. The top ten clones hold around 5.9% of a sample with 25,000 to 35,000 clones, 80% of them seen once. This clone has just a few counts. What it binds is unknown. Peptide-pool stimulation followed by sequencing identified expanded antigen-specific CD4+ clonotypes in the ViraFEST assay. Having been cultured for ten to eleven days, the cells underwent CD4+ T cell isolation. Participants completed two doses of the BNT162b2 or mRNA-1273 vaccine.

The V gene is TRBV7-9, the J gene TRBJ1-6; perhaps TRBD1 as D (5 bases). Sequenced material: CD4+ T cells from PBMCs cultured with SARS-CoV-2 spike peptides, taken after COVID-19 vaccination. The receptor was derived from a human donor who received a COVID-19 vaccine. Some clones in this sample may be carry-over from other donors' samples. Here the CDR3 reads CASSRLGRAGSPLHF. CDR3 DNA: TGTGCCAGCAGCCGGCTCGGCAGGGCAGGTTCACCCCTCCACTTT.